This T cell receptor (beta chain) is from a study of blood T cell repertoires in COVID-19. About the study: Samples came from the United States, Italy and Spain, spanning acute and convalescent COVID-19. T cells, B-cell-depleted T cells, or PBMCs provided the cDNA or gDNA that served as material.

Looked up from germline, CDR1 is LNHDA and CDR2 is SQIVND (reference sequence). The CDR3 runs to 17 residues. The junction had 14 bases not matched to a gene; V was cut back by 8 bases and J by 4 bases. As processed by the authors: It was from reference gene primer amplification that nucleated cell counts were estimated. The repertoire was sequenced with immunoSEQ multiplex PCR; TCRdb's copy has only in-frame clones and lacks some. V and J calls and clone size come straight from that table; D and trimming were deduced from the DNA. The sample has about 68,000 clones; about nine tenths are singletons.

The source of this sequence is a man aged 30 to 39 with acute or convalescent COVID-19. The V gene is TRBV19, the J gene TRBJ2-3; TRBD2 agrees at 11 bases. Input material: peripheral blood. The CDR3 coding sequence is TGTGCCAGTGGTCCCATAAATAGCGGGAGGGCCCCAGATACGCAGTATTTT. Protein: CASGPINSGRAPDTQYF.